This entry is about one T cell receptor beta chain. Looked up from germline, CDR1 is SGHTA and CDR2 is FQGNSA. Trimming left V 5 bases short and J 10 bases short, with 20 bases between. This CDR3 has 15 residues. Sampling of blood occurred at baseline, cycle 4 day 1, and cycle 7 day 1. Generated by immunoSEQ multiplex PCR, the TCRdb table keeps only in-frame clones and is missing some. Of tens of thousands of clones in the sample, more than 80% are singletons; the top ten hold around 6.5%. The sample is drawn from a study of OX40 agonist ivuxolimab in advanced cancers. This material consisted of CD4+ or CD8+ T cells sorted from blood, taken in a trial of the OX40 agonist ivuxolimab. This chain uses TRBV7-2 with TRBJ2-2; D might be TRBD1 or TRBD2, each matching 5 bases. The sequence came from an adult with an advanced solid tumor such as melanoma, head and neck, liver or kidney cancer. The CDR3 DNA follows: TGTGCCAGCAGCACACACACATCAGGGAGCGCGGAGCTGTTTTTT. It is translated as CASSTHTSGSAELFF.